Following are 5 T cell receptor beta chains from one sample sequenced in a study of a mutant IDH1 vaccine in newly diagnosed glioma. Time point denoted: baseline, week 1 (first vaccination visit). The treatment denotes: pre-vaccination baseline after standard-of-care therapy. TCRdb keeps only in-frame clones here, not all; method: immunoSEQ multiplex PCR. Among roughly 70,000 clones, 80% to 90% were seen once, and the ten largest hold approximately 2.6%. The sequenced sample was PBMCs, obtained from a glioma patient treated with radiotherapy, temozolomide or both. These receptors came from a man in his thirties or forties with glioma.

This chain joins TRBV19 and TRBJ2-7, with 10 bases lining up with TRBD1. The V gene's germline CDR1 is LNHDA and CDR2 SQIVND (reference sequence). V lost 6 bases to trimming and J lost 0 bases; unmatched junction nucleotides: 2. The CDR3 runs 14 residues. CDR3 region: CASRGQGHSYEQYF. Written as DNA, the CDR3 is TGTGCCAGTAGGGGACAGGGGCACTCCTACGAGCAGTACTTC.

The genes are TRBV2 and TRBJ1-2, with 7 bases fitting TRBD1. The CDR3 totals 12 residues. CDR1 and CDR2 (germline): SNHLY, FYNNEI. After removal of 6 bases from V and 4 bases from J, the junction contained 2 bases not matched to a gene. For the CDR3, the DNA is TGTGCCAGCAGGGGACAGTCCTATGGCTACACCTTC. Protein sequence: CASRGQSYGYTF.

This chain links TRBV19 with TRBJ2-2; D could derive from TRBD1 or TRBD2 (5 bases each). Germline loops: CDR1 LNHDA, CDR2 SQIVND (reference sequence). Between the trimmed V and J ends, which lost 7 bases and 5 bases, there was a span of 17 bases. The CDR3 is made up of 15 amino acids. Here the CDR3 reads CASKEDTVGTGELFF. The CDR3 bases are TGTGCCAGTAAGGAGGACACGGTTGGGACCGGGGAGCTGTTTTTT.

The rearrangement uses TRBV5-1 and TRBJ2-6; D might be TRBD2 (6 bases). Per the germline V gene, CDR1 is SGHRS and CDR2 is YFSETQ. The length of the CDR3 is 15 residues. Trimming removed 6 bases from V and 1 base from J, with 11 bases in between. CDR3 residues: CASTSRGSGANVLTF. CDR3 in DNA: TGCGCCAGCACCTCCCGGGGGTCTGGGGCCAACGTCCTGACTTTC.

This chain connects TRBV11-1 to TRBJ2-2; 7 bases fit TRBD1. CDR1 SGHAT and CDR2 FQDESV come from the germline V gene (reference sequence). The ends lost 2 bases at V and 0 bases at J; junction bases unmatched: 9. This CDR3 region has 18 residues. The CDR3 loop is CASSLLSGGTANTGELFF. The CDR3 DNA reads TGTGCCAGCAGCTTACTTTCGGGTGGGACAGCGAACACCGGGGAGCTGTTTTTT.